The source of this T cell receptor (beta chain) is a study of T cells expressing NK-cell markers. Overall study: Sequencing covered eight donors, seven HCMV-seropositive and one seronegative. Study-wide points: As a fraction of CD8+ T cells, dominant NKG2C+ clonotypes reached roughly 1.0-7.0% in six or seven donors.

The CDR3 consists of 15 residues. Germline values: CDR1 DFQATT, CDR2 SNEGSKA (reference sequence). A 5'RACE template switching approach incorporating UMIs was used to make TCR beta cDNA. TCRdb re-called the 5' RACE reads and shows each CDR3 protein once, DNA omitted. This repertoire includes some 450,000 distinct CDR3 sequences. For this clonotype: What it recognizes is unknown.

What was sequenced was blood T cells: a sorted CD56 or NKG2C T cell subset, CD4+ or CD8+ T cells, or bulk PBMC T cells (not recorded which). The V gene is TRBV20-1, the J gene TRBJ1-1; no DNA is available, so the TRBD1 call from TCRdb remains unchecked. This clonotype originated in a woman between 18 and 70 years old in good health. CDR3 in amino acids: CSVNRELDSNTEAFF.